The 10 T cell receptor beta chains in this list originate from one sample, sequenced in a study of resident and recirculating memory T cells in vitiligo. Clones were read by immunoSEQ multiplex PCR, and TCRdb kept only the in-frame ones, dropping some. Here the sample spans about 42,000 clones, around nine tenths being singletons. The specimen sequenced was blood. Receptor source: a male donor with vitiligo.

V and J are TRBV7-9 and TRBJ2-7, with 8 positions matching TRBD1. V shed 2 bases and J 10 bases; nucleotides not matched to a gene: 16. There are 16 residues in the CDR3. The germline CDR1 and CDR2 sequences are SEHNR and FQNEAQ (reference sequence). Here the CDR3 reads CASSLSRDRGDMLQYF. DNA of the CDR3: TGTGCCAGCAGCTTATCCCGAGACAGGGGTGATATGCTACAGTACTTC.

The rearrangement joins TRBV4-1 to TRBJ2-1; perhaps TRBD2 as D (6 bases). CDR1 is MGHRA and CDR2 is YSYEKL in the germline V gene. The CDR3 runs to 15 residues. V shed 4 bases and J shed 7 bases, with 17 bases lying between them. CDR3 DNA sequence: TGCGCCAGCAGCCGGGAAAGGCTGGCGGGGAATGAGCAGTTCTTC. Amino acids: CASSRERLAGNEQFF.

This sequence joins TRBV11-1 and TRBJ2-5, with D tentatively TRBD2 (6 bases). The V end was cut by 5 bases, the J end by 0 bases, with 10 bases between. The CDR3 totals 14 residues. Germline CDR1 SGHAT, CDR2 FQDESV (reference sequence). In DNA form, the CDR3 reads TGTGCCAGCAGCAGTAGGACTAACCAAGAGACCCAGTACTTC. Protein: CASSSRTNQETQYF.

Here the CDR3 reads CASSFGWGFAGELFF. DNA of the CDR3: TGTGCCAGCAGCTTTGGGTGGGGCTTCGCCGGGGAGCTGTTTTTT. This chain joins TRBV5-6 and TRBJ2-2; possibly TRBD1 for D (5 bases). The germline CDR1 and CDR2 sequences are SGHDT and YYEEEE. This CDR3 is built from 15 residues. The V end was cut by 2 bases, the J end by 6 bases, with 14 bases between. The full variable domain, completed using reference TRBV5-6 and TRBJ2-2, is DAGVTQSPTHLIKTRGQQVTLRCSPKSGHDTVSWYQQALGQGPQFIFQYYEEEERQRGNFPDRFSGHQFPNYSSELNVNALLLGDSALYLCASSFGWGFAGELFFGEGSRLTVL.

The chain's CDR3 is CASSLPFLAGDPNEQFF. CDR3 sequence (DNA): TGTGCCAGCAGCTTACCTTTTCTAGCGGGGGACCCCAATGAGCAGTTCTTC. The V and J genes are TRBV7-2 and TRBJ2-1; 10 bases map to TRBD2. V trimming: 2 bases; J trimming: 6 bases; junction bases outside the gene matches: 10. The CDR3 length is 17 residues. Germline V gene data show CDR1 as SGHTA and CDR2 as FQGNSA. Together with reference TRBV7-2 and TRBJ2-1, the CDR3 gives the full variable domain: GAGVSQSPSNKVTEKGKDVELRCDPISGHTALYWYRQSLGQGLEFLIYFQGNSAPDKSGLPSDRFSAERTGGSVSTLTIQRTQQEDSAVYLCASSLPFLAGDPNEQFFGPGTRLTVL.

The chain links TRBV13 to TRBJ2-5, with 7 positions matching TRBD2. This CDR3 has 15 residues. Germline CDR1 is PRHDT and CDR2 is FYEKMQ (reference sequence). The ends lost 5 bases at V and 5 bases at J; junction bases unmatched: 11. CDR3 sequence: CASSPGGGAVETQYF. CDR3 sequence (DNA): TGTGCCAGCAGCCCCGGGGGAGGGGCCGTCGAGACCCAGTACTTC.

The chain combines TRBV5-4 with TRBJ2-5, with TRBD2 identical over 10 bases. The CDR3 runs 17 residues. V shed 0 bases, J shed 3 bases, and the junction held 8 bases outside the gene matches. In germline, CDR1 is SGHNT, CDR2 YYREEE (reference sequence). The CDR3 DNA reads as TGTGCCAGCAGCTTGGGGGGGCGGGGACTAGCGAAAGAGACCCAGTACTTC. It is translated as CASSLGGRGLAKETQYF.

V and J are TRBV10-2 and TRBJ2-7; no clear D. This CDR3 is 12 amino acids long. Germline CDR1 WSHSY, CDR2 SAAADI. Trimming shortened V by 6 bases and J by 3 bases, and 9 bases separated the two germline ends. In DNA form, the CDR3 reads TGCGCCAGCAGCCTAAATGGCTACGAGCAGTACTTC. Residues: CASSLNGYEQYF.

This rearrangement joins TRBV6-1 to TRBJ2-1; the match to TRBD1 covers 7 bases. Germline CDR1 reads MNHNS; CDR2 reads SASEGT. This CDR3 is built from 12 residues. CDR3 protein: CGLSGQMNEQFF. CDR3 nucleotide sequence: TGTGGCTTATCGGGACAGATGAATGAGCAGTTCTTC.

The CDR3 protein is CASSLSATGSGNTIYF. The CDR3 coding sequence is TGCGCCAGCAGTTTGAGCGCGACAGGGTCTGGAAACACCATATATTTT. The chain recombines TRBV5-1 with TRBJ1-3; 7 bases line up with TRBD1. The CDR3 is 16 residues long. From germline, CDR1 is SGHRS and CDR2 YFSETQ. The J segment lost 1 base and the V segment lost 5 bases, leaving 9 bases of the junction unmatched.